This T cell receptor beta chain was sequenced in a study of blood T cell repertoires in COVID-19. Looking at the study overall: COVID-19 samples collected from the United States, Italy and Spain covered acute and convalescent phases. PBMCs, B-cell-depleted T cells, or T cells were the source of the cDNA or gDNA that made up the material.

V was cut by 7 bases and J by 8 bases, with 8 bases left in between. The CDR3 extends over 11 amino acids. Germline-derived CDR1 and CDR2 are MNHEY and SVGAGI. Libraries were prepared by immunoSEQ multiplex PCR; TCRdb keeps only in-frame clonotypes and omits some of them. The data show approximately 300,000 clones, with 90% seen just once and approximately 7.5% held by the top ten. Enrollment of patients from Seattle took place during active infection, with longitudinal follow-up. The source is a young woman with COVID-19, enrolled during active disease. The material sequenced was peripheral blood. The chain couples TRBV6-5 to TRBJ1-4, with D maybe TRBD1 (5 bases). Here the CDR3 DNA reads TGTGCCAGCAAAAACAGGGAAAAACTGTTTTTT. Its protein is CASKNREKLFF.